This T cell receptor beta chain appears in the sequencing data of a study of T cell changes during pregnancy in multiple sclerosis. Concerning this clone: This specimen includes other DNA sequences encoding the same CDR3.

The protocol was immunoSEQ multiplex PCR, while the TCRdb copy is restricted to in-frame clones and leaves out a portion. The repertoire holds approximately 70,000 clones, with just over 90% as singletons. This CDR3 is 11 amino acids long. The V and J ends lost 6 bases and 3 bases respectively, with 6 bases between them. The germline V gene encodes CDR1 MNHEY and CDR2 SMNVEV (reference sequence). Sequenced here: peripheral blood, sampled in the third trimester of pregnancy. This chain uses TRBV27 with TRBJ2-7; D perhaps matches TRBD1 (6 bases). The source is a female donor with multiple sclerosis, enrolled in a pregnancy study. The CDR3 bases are TGTGCCAGCAGACAGGGCTACGAGCAGTACTTC. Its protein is CASRQGYEQYF.